The 17 T cell receptor beta chains presented below share a single source sample, sequenced in a study of OX40 agonist ivuxolimab in advanced cancers. Libraries were prepared by immunoSEQ multiplex PCR; TCRdb keeps only in-frame clonotypes and omits some of them. In the table there are approximately 63,000 clones, 85% to 90% of which are singletons. Specimen: CD4+ or CD8+ T cells sorted from blood, collected in a trial of the OX40 agonist ivuxolimab. The receptors come from an adult with an advanced solid tumor such as melanoma, head and neck, liver or kidney cancer.

V is TRBV7-3 and J is TRBJ2-2, with D perhaps matching TRBD1 (5 bases). The CDR3 has 14 amino acids. Between the trimmed V and J ends, which lost 5 bases and 1 base, there was a span of 8 bases. Germline V gene data show CDR1 as SGHTA and CDR2 as FQGTGA. In DNA, the CDR3 is TGTGCCAGCAGCCCCCAGGGGAACACCGGGGAGCTGTTTTTT. As protein: CASSPQGNTGELFF. Supplemented by reference TRBV7-3 and TRBJ2-2, the full variable domain reads GAGVSQTPSNKVTEKGKYVELRCDPISGHTALYWYRQSLGQGPEFLIYFQGTGAADDSGLPNDRFFAVRPEGSVSTLKIQRTERGDSAVYLCASSPQGNTGELFFGEGSRLTVL.

The V and J genes are TRBV30 and TRBJ2-1; D not resolved. Germline CDR1 reads GTSNPN; CDR2 reads SVGIG (reference sequence). Trimming removed 3 bases from V and 9 bases from J, with 9 bases in between. The CDR3 has 11 amino acids. For the CDR3, the DNA is TGTGCCTGGAGCAAAGGGATTGAGCAGTTCTTC. Encoded protein: CAWSKGIEQFF.

The chain is built from TRBV18 and TRBJ2-1; D ambiguous. V lost 7 bases and J 0 bases, leaving 7 bases between the germline ends. The CDR3 sequence is 13 residues long. Germline V gene lookup returns CDR1 KGHSH and CDR2 LQKENI. As DNA, the CDR3 is TGTGCCAGCTGCCCAAGCTCCTACAATGAGCAGTTCTTC. As protein: CASCPSSYNEQFF.

The chain couples TRBV28 to TRBJ2-1; 10 bases align to TRBD2. Trimming cost V 3 bases and J 7 bases; bases outside gene matches: 6. CDR1 MDHEN and CDR2 SYDVKM come from the germline V gene. CDR3 size: 15 residues. The CDR3 loop is CASSFPAGGMNEQFF. For the CDR3, the DNA is TGTGCCAGCAGTTTTCCAGCGGGAGGGATGAATGAGCAGTTCTTC. Looking up the rest from reference TRBV28 and TRBJ2-1 gives the full variable domain: DVKVTQSSRYLVKRTGEKVFLECVQDMDHENMFWYRQDPGLGLRLIYFSYDVKMKEKGDIPEGYSVSREKKERFSLILESASTNQTSMYLCASSFPAGGMNEQFFGPGTRLTVL.

This chain uses TRBV18 with TRBJ1-1; TRBD1 aligns across 9 bases. V dropped 7 bases and J dropped 1; count of bases not matched to a gene: 4. Germline CDR1 reads KGHSH; CDR2 reads LQKENI. The CDR3 covers 14 residues. The CDR3: CASLSTGGNTEAFF. In nucleotides, the CDR3 is TGTGCCAGCTTATCGACAGGGGGGAACACTGAAGCTTTCTTT.

The gene calls are TRBV30 and TRBJ2-2; D may correspond to TRBD1 or TRBD2 (5 bases each). The CDR3 length is 19 residues. Germline lookup yields CDR1 GTSNPN and CDR2 SVGIG (reference sequence). V was cut by 4 bases and J by 4 bases, with 28 bases left in between. This CDR3 reads CAWMRVSRDLLGSTGELFF. The CDR3 bases are TGTGCCTGGATGAGAGTCTCCCGGGACCTCCTGGGGAGCACCGGGGAGCTGTTTTTT.

The V and J genes are TRBV19 and TRBJ2-5; 7 bases agree with TRBD1. The germline V gene encodes CDR1 LNHDA and CDR2 SQIVND (reference sequence). V was clipped by 3 bases and J by 1 base; unmatched bases: 5. CDR3 length: 15 residues. The chain's CDR3 is CASSIRDSLQETQYF. As DNA, the CDR3 is TGTGCCAGTAGTATCAGGGACAGCCTCCAAGAGACCCAGTACTTC.

The rearrangement uses TRBV9 and TRBJ2-3; TRBD2 might be the D (6 bases). Trimming cost V 4 bases and J 4 bases, with 19 bases left between them. This CDR3 comprises 16 residues. Per germline, CDR1 SGDLS and CDR2 YYNGEE. CDR3 amino acids: CASSSMRSGGPDTQYF. CDR3 sequence (DNA): TGTGCCAGCAGCTCCATGAGGAGCGGAGGGCCAGATACGCAGTATTTT.

The CDR3 DNA reads as TGTGCCAGCAGTTTATCCGGGACAGTTTACGAGCAGTACTTC. It translates to CASSLSGTVYEQYF. V gene TRBV27 combines with J gene TRBJ2-7; 7 bases line up with TRBD1. The CDR3 has 14 amino acids. Per germline, CDR1 MNHEY and CDR2 SMNVEV (reference sequence). Germline trimming cut 0 bases from V and 4 bases from J; bases unmatched to any gene: 3.

The chain combines TRBV5-1 with TRBJ2-1, with TRBD2 as a possible D gene (5 bases). CDR3 length equals 18 residues. V lost 3 bases to trimming and J lost 1 base, with 20 bases between them. Germline CDR1 and CDR2: SGHRS and YFSETQ. This chain's CDR3 is CASSYAVLHGSSYNEQFF. The DNA of the CDR3 is TGCGCCAGCAGCTATGCCGTTCTACATGGGAGTTCCTACAATGAGCAGTTCTTC.

The sample holds one count of this clone. This sequence joins TRBV19 and TRBJ2-5; D is tentatively TRBD1 or TRBD2 (6 bases each). Between the trimmed V and J ends, which lost 3 bases and 4 bases, there was a span of 12 bases. The CDR3 runs 14 residues. In germline, CDR1 is LNHDA, CDR2 SQIVND (reference sequence). CDR3 bases: TGTGCCAGTAGTATTGTGGGGGGCGCAGAGACCCAGTACTTC. Encoded protein: CASSIVGGAETQYF.

The chain has TRBV13 and TRBJ1-3, with 9 bases lining up with TRBD1. V was clipped by 4 bases and J by 0 bases; unmatched bases: 16. The CDR3 sequence is 20 residues long. CDR1 and CDR2 from the germline V gene are PRHDT and FYEKMQ (reference sequence). The CDR3 sequence is CASSSTPGQGGGISGNTIYF. The CDR3 DNA sequence: TGTGCCAGCAGCTCCACACCGGGACAGGGTGGGGGAATCTCTGGAAACACCATATATTTT.

This sequence joins TRBV27 and TRBJ2-1, with 10 nucleotides matching TRBD2. Germline CDR1 is MNHEY and CDR2 is SMNVEV (reference sequence). CDR3 size: 15 residues. The V segment lost 6 bases and the J segment 4 bases; nucleotides outside the gene matches: 6. This chain's CDR3 is CASSPTSGIYNEQFF. The CDR3, as DNA: TGTGCCAGCAGCCCCACTAGCGGGATTTACAATGAGCAGTTCTTC.

The genes are TRBV4-3 and TRBJ2-3, with 10 bases matching TRBD2. Germline CDR1 is LGHNA and CDR2 is YSLEER. V dropped 4 bases and J dropped 6; count of bases not matched to a gene: 7. The CDR3 loop spans 15 amino acids. The CDR3 DNA is TGCGCCAGCAGCCGGCTAGCGGGAGTTAGCGATACGCAGTATTTT. Amino acids: CASSRLAGVSDTQYF.

The chain has TRBV6-5 and TRBJ2-3, with 10 bases lining up with TRBD2. Losses at the gene ends were 5 bases for V and 5 bases for J; bases not matched to a gene: 7. The germline gives CDR1 MNHEY, CDR2 SVGAGI. CDR3 length: 15 amino acids. In DNA form, the CDR3 reads TGTGCCAGCAGTGTCACTAGCGGGATCGGAGATACGCAGTATTTT. Encoded protein: CASSVTSGIGDTQYF.

The CDR3 protein is CASSSGVGWGYTF. The CDR3 nucleotides are TGTGCCAGCAGCTCAGGAGTAGGGTGGGGCTACACCTTC. The genes are TRBV7-2 and TRBJ1-2, with D unclear. CDR1 SGHTA and CDR2 FQGNSA come from the germline V gene. V was clipped by 4 bases and J by 8 bases, with 14 bases between them. The CDR3 has 13 residues. The full variable domain, rest sourced from reference TRBV7-2 and TRBJ1-2, is GAGVSQSPSNKVTEKGKDVELRCDPISGHTALYWYRQSLGQGLEFLIYFQGNSAPDKSGLPSDRFSAERTGGSVSTLTIQRTQQEDSAVYLCASSSGVGWGYTFGSGTRLTVV.

The chain uses TRBV2 and TRBJ1-3; D remains ambiguous. CDR1 is SNHLY, CDR2 FYNNEI, per germline. Trimming cost V 5 bases and J 3 bases, with 8 bases left between them. The CDR3 totals 13 residues. The CDR3 region has the DNA TGTGCCAGCAGTACTACGGGTGGAAACACCATATATTTT. Amino acid sequence: CASSTTGGNTIYF.